Listed below are T cell receptor beta chains from one sample, sequenced in a study of blood T cell repertoires in COVID-19. Method: immunoSEQ multiplex PCR; TCRdb's copy keeps in-frame clones and lacks some. The repertoire includes 200,000 to 250,000 clones, roughly nine tenths of them detected once, and about 3.1% sits in the top ten. The specimen sequenced was PBMCs or T cells enriched from blood (not recorded which). The receptors stem from a woman in her forties or fifties in a cohort exposed to, infected with or recovered from COVID-19 (not recorded which). The CDR3 runs from the conserved cysteine through the conserved F or W. D genes are given only for firm matches. Clone size is shown for a subset of rows, as once, few, many or a class of expanded clone.

DNA: TGTGCCAGCAGCCCGGCCGAGGTTTCTCTGGGCTATGGCTACACCTTC
CDR3: CASSPAEVSLGYGYTF
J: TRBJ1-2
D: .
V: TRBV5-4
size: .

DNA: TGTGCCAGCAGCCCGAATTCGGGTGAGCAGTTCTTC
CDR3: CASSPNSGEQFF
J: TRBJ2-1
D: .
V: TRBV7-3
size: .

DNA: TGTGCCAGCAGTGAATTACACTCTGGAAACACCATATATTTT
CDR3: CASSELHSGNTIYF
J: TRBJ1-3
D: .
V: TRBV25-1
size: .

DNA: TGTGCCACCAGCAGAGATCTCCCTTCGGAACTGTTTTTT
CDR3: CATSRDLPSELFF
J: TRBJ1-4
D: .
V: TRBV15
size: .

DNA: TGTGCCAGCAGTTTCACCGGGACAGGGGCCTATGGCTACACCTTC
CDR3: CASSFTGTGAYGYTF
J: TRBJ1-2
D: TRBD1
V: TRBV27
size: .

DNA: TGTGCCAGCAGTTTGACCGGGACAGTAAGCTCCTACGAGCAGTACTTC
CDR3: CASSLTGTVSSYEQYF
J: TRBJ2-7
D: TRBD1
V: TRBV6-5
size: once

DNA: TGTGCCAGCAGCCAAACTCCCGGGGAGCTGTTTTTT
CDR3: CASSQTPGELFF
J: TRBJ2-2
D: .
V: TRBV7-9
size: .

DNA: TGTGCCAGCAGTTTTCGATGGGCCTTTGGCTCGGAAAACATTCAGTACTTC
CDR3: CASSFRWAFGSENIQYF
J: TRBJ2-4
D: .
V: TRBV27
size: .

DNA: TGCGCCAGCACTCCAGGGATCACTAACTATGGCTACACCTTC
CDR3: CASTPGITNYGYTF
J: TRBJ1-2
D: .
V: TRBV4-1
size: .

DNA: TGCAGCGTTTCCTTACAAGATAACTATGGCTACACCTTC
CDR3: CSVSLQDNYGYTF
J: TRBJ1-2
D: .
V: TRBV29-1
size: .

DNA: TGTGCCAGCTCACCATCATCCCCAGGGTCGAATTCACCCCTCCACTTT
CDR3: CASSPSSPGSNSPLHF
J: TRBJ1-6
D: .
V: TRBV18
size: .

DNA: TGTGCCAGCAGTTTATTGTCAGCCCAGCGTAATTCACCCCTCCACTTT
CDR3: CASSLLSAQRNSPLHF
J: TRBJ1-6
D: .
V: TRBV28
size: .

DNA: TGTGCCAGCAGTCGAGGGGGTAGAGCTTTCTTT
CDR3: CASSRGGRAFF
J: TRBJ1-1
D: .
V: TRBV7-3
size: few

DNA: TGTGCCAGCAGCCAGGAGGGGACTCATGGAAACACCATATATTTT
CDR3: CASSQEGTHGNTIYF
J: TRBJ1-3
D: .
V: TRBV3-1/TRBV3-2
size: .

DNA: TGTGCCAGCAGCTTAGTATCGGGTACCGGGGAGCTGTTTTTT
CDR3: CASSLVSGTGELFF
J: TRBJ2-2
D: .
V: TRBV7-9
size: .

DNA: TGTGCCAGCACGGACAGGAGAAGAGATGGCTACACCTTC
CDR3: CASTDRRRDGYTF
J: TRBJ1-2
D: TRBD1
V: TRBV25-1
size: .

DNA: TGTGCCAGCAGCTTGGAGGTGGGGCTAAGCTCCTACAATGAGCAGTTCTTC
CDR3: CASSLEVGLSSYNEQFF
J: TRBJ2-1
D: .
V: TRBV5-6
size: .

DNA: TGTGCCAGCAGCTCCGACAGGCAGCCCTACAATGAGCAGTTCTTC
CDR3: CASSSDRQPYNEQFF
J: TRBJ2-1
D: .
V: TRBV9
size: .